This T cell receptor beta chain is drawn from a study of radiation and T cells in renal cell carcinoma. Study-wide background: Nephrectomy followed 15 Gy stereotactic body radiation by 4 weeks. Findings and limits, study-wide: Pretreatment tumor biopsies were lacking, so baseline clonotypes are unknown. From baseline, blood top tumor clonotypes peaked at 2 weeks post-radiation.

With regard to this clone: Its antigen is still unknown.

The repertoire was sequenced with immunoSEQ multiplex PCR; TCRdb's copy has only in-frame clones and lacks some. This sample carries 94,000 or so clones, under 90% of them seen once, and the ten largest clones take roughly 6%. From germline, CDR1 is SGDLS and CDR2 YYNGEE. The CDR3 consists of 13 residues. Trimming cost V 3 bases and J 9 bases, with 13 bases left between them. Time point: baseline pretreatment blood. Treatment reported: 15 Gy SBRT to primary tumor, nephrectomy 4 weeks later. Clear cell pathology was present in this patient's renal cell carcinoma. The V and J genes are TRBV9 and TRBJ2-1, with a tentative D call TRBD2 (6 bases). This TCR derives from a man aged 55 to 70 with renal cell carcinoma. Sequencing used blood, obtained from a patient whose treatment included radiotherapy and nephrectomy. The CDR3 bases are TGTGCCAGCAGCGAGCCGGGAGCAGCTGAGCAGTTCTTC. Its translation: CASSEPGAAEQFF.